This TCR beta chain was recovered during a study of T cells in tuberculosis (dated by TCRdb to the late 2010s). Describing the broader study: To characterize T cells specific for the mycobacterial lipid antigen glucose monomycolate (GMM), the study used CD1B tetramers together with high-throughput TCR immunosequencing. A South African clinical cohort compared IGRA-negative adolescents, IGRA-positive adolescents with latent tuberculosis and adults with active tuberculosis, around ten per group.

As encoded in the germline V gene, CDR1 is SGDLS while CDR2 is YYNGEE. The CDR3 spans 13 residues, from the cysteine through the phenylalanine. Only the CDR3 part of the read is kept: 39 bases, read in frame from the first base. V is pared back by 0 bases and J by 4 bases, with 7 bases lying between the germline termini. TCR libraries were generated with the immunoSEQ multiplex PCR assay, using TCR-beta and/or TCR-alpha/delta assays for each sample. The amplified TCR libraries were sequenced using the Illumina high-throughput platform. The authors processed their data as follows. Clustering and dimensionality reduction relied on pairwise TCRdist distances among GMM-specific receptors from T cells that were either sorted ex vivo or expanded in vitro. Each clinical repertoire was scored by mean NN-distance, the average TCRdist to the nearest 10% of tetramer-positive reference sequences. To compute GEM TCR motif frequency, the fraction of unique TCRs matching known GEM sequences by V/J usage and CDR3 length was calculated. Linear discriminant analysis with leave-one-out cross-validation, implemented in scikit-learn, was used to classify active tuberculosis. TCRdb's version of the immuneACCESS table is confined to in-frame rearrangements and falls short of the full clone set. An unresolved V gene accounts for under half of the shortfall where checked; the remainder is of unknown origin. The V and J calls and clone size come from that table; D and trimming were worked out from the DNA. Within this sample are around 26,000 clones, with 95% to 96% of them counted one time only. Over 8% of the sample lies in the top ten.

With respect to this clone: Its antigen has not been determined. Per-nucleotide qualities are absent, and no much larger clonotype sits a single base away.

Overall study outcomes, separate from this receptor: Compared with IGRA-negative controls, TCR-alpha repertoires from active tuberculosis had smaller mean NN-distances to GMM-specific TCRs, which suggests clonal expansion of these TCRs. The smaller NN-distances were partly driven by shorter CDR3-alpha lengths in active tuberculosis patients, and the difference for TCR-beta did not reach statistical significance. Which clinical samples got chosen depended on the availability of cryopreserved specimens, and the active tuberculosis cases were adults, whereas the controls were adolescents. Using GEM motif frequencies, a classifier achieved approximately 75% accuracy, whereas a classifier built on the diverse GMM-specific repertoire got to less than 90% accuracy (AUROC 0.90).

At study entry, adolescents were screened for latent tuberculosis infection using a tuberculin skin test and the QuantiFERON-TB GOLD In-Tube IGRA. Immunosequencing was performed on unsorted cryopreserved PBMC and covered 110,000 or so T cells per clinical donor on average. Eleven high schools in the Worcester region of the Western Cape, South Africa, served as enrollment sites for adolescents aged 12 to 18 years. Roughly ten M. tuberculosis-infected adolescents and roughly ten uninfected adolescents were selected, with the two groups matched for age and sex. Adolescent PBMC were isolated from freshly drawn heparinized blood by density centrifugation and cryopreserved.

The sequence was obtained from a donor between 10 and 35 years old with latent tuberculosis or without tuberculosis infection. The chain employs TRBV9 and TRBJ1-1; there is no confident call for the D gene. Specimen: PBMCs. Here the CDR3 is given as CASSVAPGTEAFF. The DNA sequence is as follows: TGTGCCAGCAGCGTAGCCCCCGGCACTGAAGCTTTCTTT.